This T cell receptor beta chain was profiled in a study of blood T cell repertoires in COVID-19 (dated by TCRdb to about 2020). Turning to the overall study: Collaborator samples came from the United States, Italy and Spain and covered acute and convalescent phases of COVID-19. The sample metadata nearly always contained a de-identified subject ID, COVID-19 status, age in years and sex. The prospective study material was composed of cDNA or gDNA derived from T cells, B-cell-depleted T cells, or PBMCs. Where available, HLA class I and class II types were taken from metadata supplied by the sample provider and were not determined by assay-based typing. The repertoires were released in a freely available public database meant as a resource for research on the immune response to SARS-CoV-2. Subjects who had been exposed to COVID-19, were actively infected with it, or had recovered from it provided the deeply sampled blood TCRbeta repertoires that made up the dataset. Samples were obtained from the ongoing ImmuneRACE study (first 160 participants) and from 1,000 to 1,500 subjects provided by 6 global collaborators.

Each collaborating institution followed its own protocols to collect whole blood in K2EDTA tubes. For TCRbeta analysis, collaborator samples were shipped as frozen whole blood, as isolated PBMCs, or as DNA extracted from either sample type. About this clone itself: No antigen is known for it. No qualities accompany the bases; no much larger clone lies one base away.

For CDR1 and CDR2, the germline V gene lists SNHLY and FYNNEI. The trim is 7 bases for V and 0 bases for J, with a gap of 12 bases between the germline ends. Including cysteine and phenylalanine, the CDR3 has 14 amino acids. Kept here is only the CDR3 DNA, which spans 42 bases and is read in frame from base 1. TCRbeta CDR3 regions were amplified from genomic DNA using the immunoSEQ Assay, a bias-controlled multiplex PCR. The study's processing was this. Within the assay, amplification of reference gene primers was used to estimate how many nucleated cells each sample contained. To quantify the absolute abundance of each unique TCRbeta CDR3 rearrangement, sequence reads were collapsed and filtered. For each sample, productive Simpson clonality was calculated by taking the square root of Simpson's diversity index across productive rearrangements. The table was pulled from immuneACCESS by TCRdb, which kept in-frame rearrangements only. Such tables lose some clones; where checked, under half of the loss comes from unresolved V genes, and the rest has no known cause. The DNA was the basis for D and trimming; V, J and clone size are from that table. This sample comprises 390,000 or so clones, 75% to 90% of them detected only once. The top ten hold 1.4% of the sample.

Points the paper makes about the study in general: How much clinical and demographic metadata was included differed by source and by participant, and the metadata was provided uncurated.

This receptor was obtained from a woman between 25 and 40 years old with active or convalescent COVID-19. The sequence joins TRBV2 to TRBJ1-1; TRBD1 is a possible D gene, resting on 5 matching bases. What was sequenced was peripheral blood. The CDR3 reads as follows: CASISTALNTEAFF. The DNA sequence is as follows: TGTGCCAGCATATCGACAGCTTTGAACACTGAAGCTTTCTTT.